Here is one T cell receptor (beta chain) with its context. The data were obtained in a study of T cell changes during pregnancy in multiple sclerosis. The CDR3 sequence is 15 residues long. With 5 bases clipped from V and 3 bases from J, the junction kept 6 bases outside the gene matches. Looked up from germline, CDR1 is SGHNT and CDR2 is YENEEA. Some clones are missing from TCRdb's copy, which holds only in-frame ones; the method was immunoSEQ multiplex PCR. This table holds under 65,000 clones, 75% to 95% found once. This rearrangement joins TRBV11-3 to TRBJ2-1; TRBD1 matches at 8 bases. The sequence was collected from a female donor in good health, enrolled as a control in a pregnancy study. The source was peripheral blood, collected after pregnancy. CDR3 sequence (DNA): TGTGCCAGCAGCCCAGGGGGCACACACTACAATGAGCAGTTCTTC. Amino acid sequence: CASSPGGTHYNEQFF.